Below, 28 T cell receptor beta chains from the same sample are listed, as sequenced in a study of beta chain features in type 1 diabetes. Study-wide results and caveats: Moderate but significant shortening of TCRB CDR3s was recorded in all four CD4+ subsets from Type 1 diabetes patients.

The whole isolated RNA underwent reverse transcription, so sequencing captured expressed TCRB transcripts. Data came from immunoSEQ multiplex PCR; TCRdb stores just in-frame clones and leaves some out. Among hundreds of thousands of clones listed, roughly 13% were seen once. Antigens of these TCRs are unknown. Sequenced input: naive CD4+ T cells from blood. These receptor sequences come from a man aged 25 to 40 with type 1 diabetes.

V and J are TRBV7-9 and TRBJ2-3; D is uncertain. Germline CDR1 and CDR2: SEHNR and FQNEAQ (reference sequence). The CDR3 covers 16 residues. Trimming took off 0 bases at V and 2 bases at J, with 12 bases between the two ends. The CDR3 sequence: CASSLAAIRNTDTQYF. The CDR3 DNA sequence: TGTGCCAGCAGCTTAGCAGCCATCCGAAACACAGATACGCAGTATTTT.

The V call is TRBV4-3, the J call TRBJ1-3; no definite D call. CDR1 LGHNA and CDR2 YSLEER come from the germline V gene. Trimming took 0 bases from V and 3 from J, leaving 15 bases between them. This CDR3 region has 17 residues. CDR3 in DNA: TGCGCCAGCAGCCAAGAGTCGCGGAGACTGAGTGGAAACACCATATATTTT. This gives the protein CASSQESRRLSGNTIYF.

This clone has only a few counts. V and J are TRBV10-3 and TRBJ2-1, with TRBD1 matching over 10 bases. The germline V gene encodes CDR1 ENHRY and CDR2 SYGVKD. J gave up 4 bases and V 6 bases, and 6 bases lay outside the gene matches. The CDR3 runs to 15 residues. Here the CDR3 reads CAIRGTGDTYNEQFF. CDR3 sequence (DNA): TGTGCCATCAGGGGGACAGGGGATACGTACAATGAGCAGTTCTTC.

This clone was counted between two and nine times. The gene calls are TRBV5-1 and TRBJ2-1; tentatively, D is TRBD1 (6 bases). This CDR3 has 15 amino acids. Trimming stripped 4 bases from V and 6 bases from J, with 17 bases between. CDR1 is SGHRS and CDR2 is YFSETQ in the germline V gene. The CDR3 region has the DNA TGCGCCAGCAGCCCGGACAGACATCTCGGCAATGAGCAGTTCTTC. Protein: CASSPDRHLGNEQFF. Full variable domain (remainder filled in from reference TRBV5-1 and TRBJ2-1): KAGVTQTPRYLIKTRGQQVTLSCSPISGHRSVSWYQQTPGQGLQFLFEYFSETQRNKGNFPGRFSGRQFSNSRSEMNVSTLELGDSALYLCASSPDRHLGNEQFFGPGTRLTVL.

The chain links TRBV7-9 to TRBJ2-7; TRBD2 matches at 10 bases. The germline V gene has CDR1 SEHNR and CDR2 FQNEAQ (reference sequence). This CDR3 spans 15 amino acids. J lost 0 bases, V lost 5 bases, and 4 bases had no gene match. The CDR3 bases are TGTGCCAGCAGCCAAAGGACTAGCGGCTCCTACGAGCAGTACTTC. Amino acid sequence: CASSQRTSGSYEQYF.

The chain links TRBV4-1 to TRBJ1-2, with D hard to call. CDR1 and CDR2 from the germline V gene are MGHRA and YSYEKL. V dropped 3 bases and J dropped 0 bases, with 17 bases sitting between them. The CDR3 consists of 17 residues. The CDR3 coding sequence is TGCGCCAGCAGCCACGGCAGCCTGGCGGTCTCTAACTATGGCTACACCTTC. Translation gives CASSHGSLAVSNYGYTF.

For this clone: This sample also contains other DNA sequences that code for the same CDR3. V and J are TRBV18 and TRBJ2-5, with TRBD1 matching over 10 bases. The CDR3 has 15 amino acids. Germline CDR1 and CDR2: KGHSH and LQKENI. Trimming at V came to 2 bases and at J to 1 base, leaving 1 base not matched to a gene. As DNA, the CDR3 is TGTGCCAGCTCACCAAGGACAGGGGGCCAAGAGACCCAGTACTTC. This encodes CASSPRTGGQETQYF.

V usage is TRBV11-2 and J usage is TRBJ2-3; TRBD2 matches at 8 bases. Germline assignment: CDR1 SGHAT and CDR2 FQNNGV. J gave up 5 bases and V 7 bases, and 20 bases lay outside the gene matches. There are 18 residues in the CDR3. The CDR3 spells CASTSRGGSASGRDTQYF. The CDR3, as DNA: TGTGCCAGCACCTCTCGAGGGGGGAGCGCGAGCGGGAGAGATACGCAGTATTTT. Full variable domain (missing parts from reference TRBV11-2 and TRBJ2-3): EAGVAQSPRYKIIEKRQSVAFWCNPISGHATLYWYQQILGQGPKLLIQFQNNGVVDDSQLPKDRFSAERLKGVDSTLKIQPAKLEDSAVYLCASTSRGGSASGRDTQYFGPGTRLTVL.

The rearrangement joins TRBV9 to TRBJ2-7; D may be TRBD1 (6 bases). The CDR3 spans 15 residues. V was trimmed by 0 bases and J by 3 bases, leaving 13 bases between them. Germline V CDR1 and CDR2: SGDLS, YYNGEE. The CDR3 sequence: CASSVEPTGVYEQYF. The CDR3 coding sequence is TGTGCCAGCAGCGTAGAACCGACAGGAGTCTACGAGCAGTACTTC.

The chain joins TRBV19 to TRBJ1-4; D possibly corresponds to TRBD1 (6 bases). Trimming stripped 4 bases from V and 6 bases from J, with 12 bases between. CDR3 length equals 14 residues. The germline gives CDR1 LNHDA, CDR2 SQIVND (reference sequence). Written as DNA, the CDR3 is TGTGCCAGTAGTAGGACAGCGTTTGATGAAAAACTGTTTTTT. As protein: CASSRTAFDEKLFF.

The rearrangement uses TRBV2 and TRBJ2-7; TRBD2 agrees at 9 bases. CDR1 and CDR2 from the germline V gene are SNHLY and FYNNEI. This CDR3 is 15 amino acids long. V lost 3 bases and J lost 6; bases outside the gene matches: 9. CDR3 region: CASSEGSGRESEQYF. The CDR3 nucleotides are TGTGCCAGCAGTGAGGGTAGCGGGAGAGAAAGCGAGCAGTACTTC.

The V and J genes are TRBV5-1 and TRBJ2-1; D ambiguous. The CDR3 runs to 11 residues. CDR1 is SGHRS, CDR2 YFSETQ, per germline. Trimming shortened V by 6 bases and J by 8 bases, and 9 bases separated the two germline ends. The CDR3 DNA sequence: TGCGCCAGCAAGTCTCAGGATGAGCAGTTCTTC. This gives the protein CASKSQDEQFF.

The V gene is TRBV7-2, the J gene TRBJ2-7; maybe TRBD2 (7 bases). Trimming took 0 bases from V and 7 from J, leaving 16 bases between them. CDR1 and CDR2 from the germline V gene are SGHTA and FQGNSA. This CDR3 region has 15 residues. The CDR3 is CASSLAGGGQWEQYF. The CDR3 DNA sequence: TGTGCCAGCAGCTTAGCGGGCGGGGGCCAATGGGAGCAGTACTTC.

The gene calls are TRBV5-6 and TRBJ2-1; D remains ambiguous. V lost 4 bases to trimming and J lost 0 bases, with 23 bases between them. CDR3 length equals 19 residues. Germline V CDR1 and CDR2: SGHDT, YYEEEE. CDR3: CASSLGVSPTGSSYNEQFF. The CDR3 DNA sequence: TGTGCCAGCAGCCTGGGCGTCTCACCGACTGGAAGCTCCTACAATGAGCAGTTCTTC.

The table lists this clone with a few counts. V and J are TRBV5-4 and TRBJ2-6; D possibly corresponds to TRBD1 (6 bases). This CDR3 comprises 15 residues. V shed 1 base and J shed 3 bases, with 8 bases lying between them. Germline-derived CDR1 and CDR2 are SGHNT and YYREEE (reference sequence). The CDR3 bases are TGTGCCAGCAGCTTGTACAGGGATGGGGCCAACGTCCTGACTTTC. Amino acids: CASSLYRDGANVLTF.

The chain has TRBV19 and TRBJ2-1; 11 bases map to TRBD2. Losses at the gene ends were 6 bases for V and 4 bases for J; bases not matched to a gene: 5. CDR1 is LNHDA, CDR2 SQIVND, per germline (reference sequence). CDR3 length: 15 amino acids. CDR3: CASRLGLADYNEQFF. The CDR3 coding sequence is TGTGCCAGTAGGCTGGGACTAGCGGATTACAATGAGCAGTTCTTC.

This chain connects TRBV18 to TRBJ2-1, with TRBD2 matching 11 bases. Germline V lookup: CDR1 KGHSH, CDR2 LQKENI. This CDR3 comprises 16 residues. Unmatched junction bases numbered 5, after V lost 3 bases and J lost 4 bases. DNA for the CDR3: TGTGCCAGCTCACCCCGGACTAGCGGGTTGTACAATGAGCAGTTCTTC. It translates to CASSPRTSGLYNEQFF.

This clone appeared a few times. The genes are TRBV7-9 and TRBJ2-4; 7 positions match TRBD2. The V segment lost 4 bases and the J segment 8 bases; nucleotides outside the gene matches: 8. The CDR3 is 14 amino acids. Per the germline V gene, CDR1 is SEHNR and CDR2 is FQNEAQ (reference sequence). The chain's CDR3 is CASSSASGIDIQYF. CDR3 coding DNA: TGTGCCAGCAGCTCTGCCAGCGGGATCGACATTCAGTACTTC.

This rearrangement joins TRBV7-9 to TRBJ2-5; TRBD1 matches 8 bases. CDR1 SEHNR and CDR2 FQNEAQ come from the germline V gene (reference sequence). This CDR3 comprises 14 residues. V trimming: 5 bases; J trimming: 5 bases; junction bases outside the gene matches: 7. The CDR3 DNA reads as TGTGCCAGCAGCACCTGGACAGGGAGGGAGACCCAGTACTTC. The encoded protein is CASSTWTGRETQYF. Supplemented by reference TRBV7-9 and TRBJ2-5, the full variable domain reads DTGVSQNPRHKITKRGQNVTFRCDPISEHNRLYWYRQTLGQGPEFLTYFQNEAQLEKSRLLSDRFSAERPKGSFSTLEIQRTEQGDSAMYLCASSTWTGRETQYFGPGTRLLVL.

The chain has TRBV5-4 and TRBJ2-4; possible D gene TRBD1, 6 bases. This CDR3 comprises 15 residues. Germline V gene data show CDR1 as SGHNT and CDR2 as YYREEE (reference sequence). Trimming cost V 1 base and J 3 bases, with 11 bases left between them. In DNA form, the CDR3 reads TGTGCCAGCAGCTTGTGGGGGCGAGGCAAAAACATTCAGTACTTC. This encodes CASSLWGRGKNIQYF.

This clone was seen a handful of times. The genes are TRBV4-2 and TRBJ2-4; possibly TRBD2 for D (5 bases). Germline CDR1 and CDR2: LGHNA and YNFKEQ. The V end lost 1 base, the J end lost 1 base, and 5 bases lay between the germline ends. The CDR3 consists of 14 residues. CDR3 amino acids: CASSQAGAKNIQYF. CDR3 nucleotide sequence: TGTGCCAGCAGCCAAGCGGGGGCCAAAAACATTCAGTACTTC.

The CDR3 is CASSLTTNANTGELFF. The CDR3 DNA follows: TGTGCCAGCAGTTTGACGACAAACGCGAACACCGGGGAGCTGTTTTTT. This chain joins TRBV27 and TRBJ2-2; D ambiguous. The CDR3 loop spans 16 amino acids. Trimming left V 3 bases short and J 0 bases short, with 11 bases between. Germline CDR1 MNHEY, CDR2 SMNVEV (reference sequence).

This clone turned up a few times. The chain is built from TRBV11-2 and TRBJ2-1, with a possible D match to TRBD2 (6 bases). There are 14 residues in the CDR3. The V gene lost 2 bases and the J gene lost 9 bases, with 14 bases spanning the gap. Germline V gene data show CDR1 as SGHAT and CDR2 as FQNNGV. CDR3 nucleotides: TGTGCCAGCAGCTTATCGGGAGTAGCCGGTGAGCAGTTCTTC. This codes for CASSLSGVAGEQFF.

This clone was found a few times. This chain uses TRBV5-4 with TRBJ2-5; 7 bases fit TRBD2. Trimming removed 2 bases from V and 5 bases from J; junction bases left unmatched: 6. Per germline, CDR1 SGHNT and CDR2 YYREEE (reference sequence). The CDR3 sequence is 14 residues long. Written as DNA, the CDR3 is TGTGCCAGCAGCTTAGGCAGGGAGGGGGAGACCCAGTACTTC. This sequence encodes CASSLGREGETQYF. Filled out from reference TRBV5-4 and TRBJ2-5, the complete variable domain reads ETGVTQSPTHLIKTRGQQVTLRCSSQSGHNTVSWYQQALGQGPQFIFQYYREEENGRGNFPPRFSGLQFPNYSSELNVNALELDDSALYLCASSLGREGETQYFGPGTRLLVL.

The chain carries TRBV18 and TRBJ2-3, with a tentative D call TRBD2 (6 bases). Germline values: CDR1 KGHSH, CDR2 LQKENI. Trimming cost V 0 bases and J 0 bases, with 10 bases left between them. This CDR3 comprises 16 residues. The CDR3 sequence: CASSPPEGSSTDTQYF. CDR3 bases: TGTGCCAGCTCACCACCGGAGGGCTCTAGCACAGATACGCAGTATTTT.

This clone appeared a single time. V gene TRBV7-9 combines with J gene TRBJ1-1; a weak D match, TRBD1 (5 bases). The germline V gene encodes CDR1 SEHNR and CDR2 FQNEAQ (reference sequence). Trimming pared 0 bases from V and 1 base from J, leaving 6 bases between. The CDR3 runs to 14 residues. CDR3 residues: CASSLAGANTEAFF. As DNA, the CDR3 is TGTGCCAGCAGCTTAGCTGGGGCGAACACTGAAGCTTTCTTT.

The table lists this clone with a few counts. The chain joins TRBV27 to TRBJ1-1; tentative D call: TRBD1 (6 bases). Germline V gene sequence: CDR1 MNHEY, CDR2 SMNVEV (reference sequence). V was pared by 5 bases and J by 1 base, with 11 bases between. This CDR3 region has 14 residues. CDR3 sequence (DNA): TGTGCCAGCAGTCCCATGGGACAGAACACTGAAGCTTTCTTT. The encoded protein is CASSPMGQNTEAFF.

This clone was counted a few times. The chain uses TRBV28 and TRBJ2-7; 8 bases map to TRBD2. The CDR3 has 14 residues. J was trimmed by 5 bases and V by 7 bases; bases with no gene match: 10. In germline, CDR1 is MDHEN, CDR2 SYDVKM. CDR3 residues: CASIPPGGPHEQYF. CDR3 bases: TGTGCCAGCATTCCCCCGGGAGGGCCCCACGAGCAGTACTTC.